Presented here are 27 T cell receptor beta chains from one specimen sequenced in a study of identical twins. TCRdb processed the 5' RACE reads anew with MiXCR; each CDR3 protein has one entry. Seen here are about 530,000 distinct CDR3 sequences, 13% to 15% observed once, and the top ten hold roughly 0.4%. These sequences were also reported in another study, on yellow fever vaccine responses in identical twins.

The sample comprised CD4+ T cells sorted from blood. The receptors stem from a woman younger than 35 in good health.

J is TRBJ2-4 and V is TRBV2; TRBD1 might be the D (6 bases). V was trimmed by 7 bases and J by 1 base, leaving 11 bases between them. CDR1 is SNHLY and CDR2 is FYNNEI in the germline V gene. The CDR3 length is 14 residues. This CDR3 reads CASNTGFAKNIQYF. CDR3 coding DNA: TGTGCCAGCAACACAGGGTTTGCCAAAAACATTCAGTACTTC.

In nucleotides, the CDR3 is TGTGCCAGCTCACCAGGGAGACAGGAGTCCTACGAGCAGTACGTC. Translation: CASSPGRQESYEQYV. This sequence joins TRBV18 and TRBJ2-7; possible D gene TRBD1, 6 bases. With 2 bases removed from V and 1 base from J, the gap between germline ends came to 12 bases. The germline V gene has CDR1 KGHSH and CDR2 LQKENI. The CDR3 is 15 amino acids.

V usage is TRBV6-1 and J usage is TRBJ2-7, with a possible D match to TRBD1 (6 bases). The CDR3 covers 15 residues. Germline CDR1 MNHNS, CDR2 SASEGT. V gave up 5 bases and J gave up 2 bases, with 16 bases separating them. CDR3 bases: TGTGCCAGCAGTCGAGCCCGGACAGATCCCTACGAGCAGTACTTC. Its protein product is CASSRARTDPYEQYF.

There are many counts of this clonotype. The chain joins TRBV12-3 or TRBV12-4 to TRBJ2-2, with D perhaps TRBD1 (5 bases). CDR3 length: 14 residues. Trimming stripped 4 bases from V and 4 bases from J, with 10 bases between. This CDR3 is CASSSQGSTGELFF. In DNA form, the CDR3 reads TGTGCCAGCAGTTCCCAGGGTTCCACCGGGGAGCTGTTTTTT.

The V call is TRBV5-1, the J call TRBJ2-1, with no clear D. Trimming stripped 2 bases from V and 3 bases from J, with 9 bases between. The CDR3 runs 14 residues. In germline, CDR1 is SGHRS, CDR2 YFSETQ. The CDR3 is CASSFSRLYNEQFF. The CDR3 nucleotides read TGCGCCAGCAGCTTTTCACGCCTCTACAATGAGCAGTTCTTC.

This clonotype was seen more than once but under ten times. The chain is built from TRBV27 and TRBJ2-1, with D tentatively TRBD1 or TRBD2 (6 bases each). Trimming took off 6 bases at V and 0 bases at J, with 21 bases between the two ends. Germline V gene sequence: CDR1 MNHEY, CDR2 SMNVEV (reference sequence). CDR3 length: 18 amino acids. The DNA for the CDR3 is TGTGCCAGCAGCCTAGCGTCGGACAGACACAGCTCCTACAATGAGCAGTTCTTC. Protein sequence: CASSLASDRHSSYNEQFF.

The chain joins TRBV5-8 to TRBJ1-2, with D hard to call. Per germline, CDR1 SGHTS and CDR2 YDEGEE. The CDR3 extends over 16 amino acids. Trimming removed 0 bases at V and 0 bases at J, with 12 bases between. The CDR3 loop reads CASSLADYDANYGYTF. CDR3 DNA: TGTGCCAGCAGCTTGGCGGACTACGACGCTAACTATGGCTACACCTTC.

This clonotype was seen more than once but under ten times. The gene calls are TRBV7-6 and TRBJ2-2; the D is unclear. V was pared by 4 bases and J by 2 bases, with 14 bases between. Germline loops: CDR1 SGHVS, CDR2 FNYEAQ. There are 16 residues in the CDR3. CDR3 residues: CASSSLSSGNTGELFF. DNA for the CDR3: TGTGCCAGCAGCTCACTAAGTTCAGGAAACACCGGGGAGCTGTTTTTT.

This clonotype has more than one count but fewer than ten. The chain carries TRBV3-1 and TRBJ1-2, with D unclear. CDR1 is LGHDT, CDR2 YNNKEL, per germline (reference sequence). The CDR3 extends over 15 amino acids. Deletions cut 1 base from V and 8 bases from J, with 17 bases between. CDR3 sequence (DNA): TGTGCCAGCAGCCAAGTTGGGATTCCCGCCGGGGGCTACACCTTC. It codes for CASSQVGIPAGGYTF.

This clonotype came up many times. J is TRBJ1-1 and V is TRBV5-1; D might be TRBD1 (5 bases). This CDR3 spans 13 amino acids. The V gene lost 2 bases and the J gene lost 6 bases, with 11 bases spanning the gap. Germline CDR1 and CDR2: SGHRS and YFSETQ. The CDR3 protein is CASSFGGPAEAFF. DNA for the CDR3: TGCGCCAGCAGCTTTGGGGGTCCGGCTGAAGCTTTCTTT. The full variable domain, with the rest looked up from reference TRBV5-1 and TRBJ1-1, is KAGVTQTPRYLIKTRGQQVTLSCSPISGHRSVSWYQQTPGQGLQFLFEYFSETQRNKGNFPGRFSGRQFSNSRSEMNVSTLELGDSALYLCASSFGGPAEAFFGQGTRLTVV.

The chain combines TRBV7-3 with TRBJ2-2; tentatively, D is TRBD1 (5 bases). V lost 5 bases to trimming and J lost 10 bases, with 17 bases between them. Per the germline V gene, CDR1 is SGHTA and CDR2 is FQGTGA. The CDR3 sequence is 14 residues long. The chain's CDR3 is CASSLQKQAPELFF. In DNA form, the CDR3 reads TGTGCCAGCAGCCTCCAAAAACAGGCGCCGGAGCTGTTTTTT.

This clonotype turned up a few times. The chain carries TRBV7-8 and TRBJ2-1; 10 bases map to TRBD1. Germline CDR1 is SGHVS and CDR2 is FQNEAQ. The CDR3 has 15 amino acids. The junction had 7 bases not matched to a gene; V was cut back by 5 bases and J by 6 bases. The CDR3: CASSATGGASNEQFF. CDR3 DNA: TGTGCCAGCAGCGCGACAGGGGGCGCTTCCAATGAGCAGTTCTTC.

This clonotype has more than one count but fewer than ten. CDR3 region: CASSPGRISYNEQFF. CDR3 nucleotides: TGTGCCAGTAGTCCCGGACGGATATCCTACAATGAGCAGTTCTTC. This chain links TRBV19 with TRBJ2-1, with unresolved D. Germline-derived CDR1 and CDR2 are LNHDA and SQIVND (reference sequence). With 5 bases removed from V and 1 base from J, the gap between germline ends came to 12 bases. CDR3 size: 15 residues.

The gene calls are TRBV12-3 or TRBV12-4 and TRBJ2-6, with 11 bases identical to TRBD1. V was clipped by 6 bases and J by 1 base; unmatched bases: 11. CDR3 length equals 19 residues. This CDR3 reads CASRHLTGQGVSGANVLTF. CDR3 DNA sequence: TGTGCCAGCAGACACCTCACGGGACAGGGGGTGTCTGGGGCCAACGTCCTGACTTTC.

This clonotype was observed a few times. The genes are TRBV6-6 and TRBJ2-3; D unclear. Germline V gene lookup returns CDR1 MNHNY and CDR2 SVGAGI (reference sequence). This CDR3 comprises 12 residues. Trimming cost V 5 bases and J 4 bases, with 7 bases left between them. The CDR3 reads CASSTLPDTQYF. The DNA of the CDR3 is TGTGCCAGCAGTACGTTACCAGATACGCAGTATTTT.

This clonotype was found a few times. The V and J genes are TRBV12-3 or TRBV12-4 and TRBJ2-5; D may match TRBD1 or TRBD2 (6 bases each). The CDR3 is 12 amino acids. V was cut by 8 bases and J by 2 bases, with 9 bases left in between. CDR3 in amino acids: CASGGTQETQYF. CDR3 in DNA: TGTGCCAGCGGAGGGACACAAGAGACCCAGTACTTC.

To note about this clonotype: Just one base apart from a much larger clone, this may be a read error. The chain employs TRBV9 and TRBJ2-5; D gene ambiguous. This CDR3 comprises 11 residues. CDR1 and CDR2 (germline): SGDLS, YYNGEE. Between the trimmed V and J ends, which lost 0 bases and 3 bases, there was a span of 0 bases. The CDR3 nucleotides are TGTGCCAGCAGCGTAGAAGAGACCCAGTACTTC. Amino acid sequence: CASSVEETQYF.

This clonotype showed up just a few times. The chain employs TRBV24-1 and TRBJ2-3; 10 bases match TRBD2. This CDR3 is 13 amino acids long. Trimming took 7 bases from V and 9 from J; bases not matched to a gene: 6. Germline V gene lookup returns CDR1 KGHDR and CDR2 SFDVKD. The CDR3 here is CATSTPGLATQYF. The CDR3 coding sequence is TGTGCCACCAGCACCCCGGGACTAGCGACGCAGTATTTT.

This clonotype was recorded at least ten times. V gene TRBV6-1 combines with J gene TRBJ2-1, with 9 bases identical to TRBD2. The CDR3 extends over 15 amino acids. V dropped 5 bases and J dropped 3; count of bases not matched to a gene: 5. The germline V gene has CDR1 MNHNS and CDR2 SASEGT. CDR3 sequence: CASSISGSDYNEQFF. CDR3 nucleotides: TGTGCCAGCAGTATTAGCGGGAGCGACTACAATGAGCAGTTCTTC.

This clonotype appeared many times. V is TRBV5-1 and J is TRBJ2-7; 13 positions match TRBD2. Germline assignment: CDR1 SGHRS and CDR2 YFSETQ. The CDR3 sequence is 15 residues long. The junction had 5 bases not matched to a gene; V was cut back by 3 bases and J by 5 bases. The CDR3 bases are TGCGCCAGCAGCTCCGGACTAGCGGGAGAAAACGAGCAGTACTTC. Translating it yields CASSSGLAGENEQYF.

This clonotype was found a few times. This chain joins TRBV10-3 and TRBJ2-5; possibly TRBD1 for D (5 bases). Germline V gives CDR1 ENHRY, CDR2 SYGVKD. V lost 3 bases and J lost 5, with 10 bases in between. The CDR3 has 13 amino acids. The CDR3 loop is CAISDRESETQYF. CDR3 nucleotide sequence: TGTGCCATCAGTGACAGGGAATCGGAGACCCAGTACTTC.

This clonotype came up many times. J is TRBJ2-1 and V is TRBV4-1; D gene ambiguous. The V gene lost 0 bases and the J gene lost 9 bases, with 9 bases spanning the gap. CDR1 MGHRA and CDR2 YSYEKL come from the germline V gene. CDR3 size: 13 residues. The chain's CDR3 is CASSQERRSEQFF. CDR3 coding DNA: TGCGCCAGCAGCCAAGAACGTCGTAGTGAGCAGTTCTTC.

This clonotype was observed a handful of times. CDR3 residues: CASSQVGGGQETQYF. Written as DNA, the CDR3 is TGTGCCAGCAGCCAAGTGGGCGGCGGCCAAGAGACCCAGTACTTC. V is TRBV3-1 and J is TRBJ2-5; no clear D gene. The V end was cut by 1 base, the J end by 1 base, with 10 bases between. The CDR3 runs 15 residues. Germline V gene lookup returns CDR1 LGHDT and CDR2 YNNKEL (reference sequence).

This clonotype was seen at least ten times. The chain links TRBV12-3 or TRBV12-4 to TRBJ1-1; no reliable D call. The CDR3 totals 14 residues. V lost 6 bases to trimming and J lost 0 bases, with 11 bases between them. This CDR3 reads CASRTGEVNTEAFF. DNA for the CDR3: TGTGCCAGCAGGACGGGCGAGGTGAACACTGAAGCTTTCTTT.

This clonotype occurred a few times. This rearrangement joins TRBV27 to TRBJ2-5; D gene uncertain. The V end lost 0 bases, the J end lost 7 bases, and 15 bases lay between the germline ends. Germline V gene data show CDR1 as MNHEY and CDR2 as SMNVEV (reference sequence). The CDR3 extends over 15 amino acids. Written as DNA, the CDR3 is TGTGCCAGCAGTTTATCGGAACGGTTCGGCGGGACCCAGTACTTC. This translates into CASSLSERFGGTQYF.

This clonotype was picked up a small number of times. This chain uses TRBV29-1 with TRBJ1-2, with D maybe TRBD1 (5 bases). V lost 3 bases to trimming and J lost 4 bases, with 9 bases between them. The CDR3 runs 12 residues. Germline V lookup: CDR1 SQVTM, CDR2 ANQGSEA. DNA of the CDR3: TGCAGCGTTGAGGGGCAGCCCTATGGCTACACCTTC. Amino acids: CSVEGQPYGYTF. The variable domain in full, with the rest retrieved from reference TRBV29-1 and TRBJ1-2, is SAVISQKPSRDICQRGTSLTIQCQVDSQVTMMFWYRQQPGQSLTLIATANQGSEATYESGFVIDKFPISRPNLTFSTLTVSNMSPEDSSIYLCSVEGQPYGYTFGSGTRLTVV.

The genes are TRBV20-1 and TRBJ2-3; 8 bases match TRBD2. Germline V gene data show CDR1 as DFQATT and CDR2 as SNEGSKA (reference sequence). The CDR3 is 19 amino acids. Trimming removed 1 base from V and 2 bases from J; junction bases left unmatched: 17. The CDR3 loop reads CSARGGSGNGVGVTDTQYF. CDR3 DNA: TGCAGTGCTAGAGGTGGTAGCGGGAATGGGGTTGGGGTCACAGATACGCAGTATTTT.